This record concerns one T cell receptor beta chain sequence. The authors made TCR cDNA by 5'RACE template switching, adding a universal primer site and UMIs. Each CDR3 protein gets one entry after TCRdb re-called the 5' RACE reads with MiXCR. This table has just under 600,000 distinct CDR3 sequences, approximately 13% appearing once. Trimming left V 5 bases short and J 6 bases short, with 11 bases between. The CDR3 runs 12 residues. Germline CDR1 SQVTM, CDR2 ANQGSEA. The data are from a study of T cells after yellow fever vaccination. The receptor was derived from a man aged 25 to 45 who received the YFV17D yellow fever vaccine. The sample in question was PBMCs, obtained on the day of the yellow fever booster vaccination. V and J are TRBV29-1 and TRBJ2-1, with D perhaps TRBD2 (6 bases). The CDR3 is CSVIEGLNEQFF. The CDR3 DNA reads TGCAGCGTTATTGAGGGACTCAATGAGCAGTTCTTC.